The T cell receptor (beta chain) under discussion was sequenced for a study of identical twins. Whole-study findings and limits: Models underestimated TCR alpha sharing (out-of-frame) in monozygotic twins. Memory repertoires lacked the insertion deficit that abundant cord blood beta clonotypes showed.

The CDR3 has 14 residues. Losses at the gene ends were 3 bases for V and 6 bases for J; bases not matched to a gene: 8. Per the germline V gene, CDR1 is SGHRS and CDR2 is YFSETQ. All donors were healthy, and all were Caucasian. Unique molecular identifiers were present on the cDNA, which also gained a universal primer site by template switching. Each CDR3 protein is one row after TCRdb ran MiXCR on the 5' RACE reads. The repertoire holds some 630,000 distinct CDR3 sequences, with 7.1% as singletons. This clonotype was counted only a few times. Its antigen is currently unknown. These records were also assigned to another study, of yellow fever vaccine responses in identical twins.

Sequenced material: PBMCs. This rearrangement joins TRBV5-1 to TRBJ2-7, with 8 positions matching TRBD1. The source is a woman under 30 in good health. The CDR3 here is CASSSTGTGFEQYF. The CDR3 bases are TGCGCCAGCAGCTCGACCGGGACAGGCTTCGAGCAGTACTTC.